The present T cell receptor (beta chain) was sequenced within a study of T cell responses to AZD1222 COVID-19 vaccine. CDR1 and CDR2 (germline): MGHRA, YSYEKL. V was clipped by 1 base and J by 7 bases; unmatched bases: 4. The CDR3 runs to 15 residues. Turning to this clone: Its antigen is undetermined.

TCRdb's table, derived via immunoSEQ multiplex PCR, lists solely in-frame clones and lacks some. Here the sample spans around 130,000 clones, approximately 94% being singletons. Regarding the study as a whole: Spike-specific TCR depth and breadth grew after two AZD1222 doses. Seropositive AZD1222 recipients at baseline numbered only five to seven. Unmutated regions of variants are reportedly targeted by nearly half of spike-specific TCRs.

This clonotype was obtained from an adult in good health. The sequenced sample was peripheral blood, obtained on day 0 of AZD1222 vaccination. The chain carries TRBV4-1 and TRBJ1-5, with TRBD1 matching 10 bases. The CDR3 DNA reads as TGCGCCAGCAGCCAAGGACAGGGGGCTAGACAGCCCCAGCATTTT. Translation: CASSQGQGARQPQHF.